Below, one T cell receptor beta chain is given with its context. The entry originates in a study of blood T cell repertoires in COVID-19. V gave up 2 bases and J gave up 7 bases, with 17 bases separating them. The CDR3 spans 16 residues. Germline V gene sequence: CDR1 LGHDT, CDR2 YNNKEL (reference sequence). In the original analysis: Estimates of nucleated cell counts were drawn from the amplification of reference gene primers. Some clones are missing from TCRdb's copy, which holds only in-frame ones; the method was immunoSEQ multiplex PCR. V and J calls and clone size follow that table, whereas D and trimming were derived from the DNA. The table lists 160,000 or so clones, under 90% of them singletons, with 15% to 20% in the top ten.

Source material: PBMCs or T cells enriched from blood (not recorded which). The chain couples TRBV3-1 (or the pseudogene TRBV3-2) to TRBJ1-4; weak D call: TRBD1 (5 bases). This clonotype originated in a man between 60 and 70 years old who had recovered from COVID-19. Here the CDR3 reads CASSQLTGTWSEKLFF. CDR3 bases: TGTGCCAGCAGCCAACTAACCGGGACTTGGAGTGAAAAACTGTTTTTT.